These T cell receptor beta chains were read from a single sample in a study of neoadjuvant anti-PD-1 for oral cavity cancer. Here immunoSEQ multiplex PCR was the method, and the copy in TCRdb shows in-frame clones only, minus some. The sample contains approximately 15,000 clones, roughly 70% of which appear only once. The source was PBMCs, collected before nivolumab (anti-PD-1) treatment. The source of these receptors is a person aged 40 to 85 with oral cavity squamous cell carcinoma. Both conserved end residues are part of each CDR3. A D gene is named only where the DNA matches it firmly. Clone size is given for some rows only: seen once, a few or many times, or a class if the clone is expanded.

TRBJ1-4,TRBV14,-,-,CASSQDLGPKLFF,TGTGCCAGCAGCCAAGATTTGGGGCCAAAACTGTTTTTT
TRBJ2-3,TRBV19,-,once,CATALGVTDTQYF,TGTGCCACCGCGTTGGGGGTCACAGATACGCAGTATTTT
TRBJ1-1,TRBV5-4,-,-,CASSLDFRGVGTEAFF,TGTGCCAGCAGCTTGGATTTTCGGGGGGTGGGGACTGAAGCTTTCTTT
TRBJ2-5,TRBV2,TRBD2,-,CASSEARGAGETQYF,TGTGCCAGCAGTGAAGCGCGGGGGGCGGGTGAGACCCAGTACTTC
TRBJ1-5,TRBV5-6,-,-,CASTFLPQHF,TGTGCCAGCACCTTCCTTCCCCAGCATTTT
TRBJ1-6,TRBV19,TRBD1,few,CASSISAGGQPPLHF,TGTGCCAGTAGTATTTCGGCAGGGGGCCAACCACCCCTCCACTTT
TRBJ1-2,TRBV7-9,TRBD1,-,CASSPRDRGAGYTF,TGTGCCAGCAGCCCACGGGACAGGGGCGCTGGCTACACCTTC
TRBJ1-2,TRBV5-5,-,few,CASSLAANYGYTF,TGTGCCAGCAGCTTGGCGGCGAACTATGGCTACACCTTC
TRBJ1-3,TRBV12-5,-,-,CASGPPSGNTIYF,TGTGCTAGTGGTCCTCCCTCTGGAAACACCATATATTTT
TRBJ2-2,TRBV25-1,TRBD1,-,CASSGPGTGVTGELFF,TGTGCCAGCAGTGGCCCAGGGACAGGAGTCACCGGGGAGCTGTTTTTT
TRBJ2-1,TRBV9,TRBD1,-,CASSTTGGTYNEQFF,TGTGCCAGCAGCACCACAGGGGGGACCTACAATGAGCAGTTCTTC
TRBJ2-7,TRBV10-3,TRBD1,-,CAIRGGQGFEQYF,TGTGCCATCAGGGGGGGACAGGGGTTCGAGCAGTACTTC
TRBJ2-7,TRBV7-6,-,-,CASSQLGFLSYEQYF,TGTGCCAGCAGCCAACTCGGTTTCCTCTCCTACGAGCAGTACTTC
TRBJ2-5,TRBV6-5,-,-,CASSYGAEETQYF,TGTGCCAGCAGTTACGGGGCCGAAGAGACCCAGTACTTC
TRBJ1-2,TRBV6-1,TRBD1,-,CASISGQDHYGYTF,TGTGCCAGCATCTCTGGACAGGATCACTATGGCTACACCTTC
TRBJ2-7,TRBV10-2,-,-,CASTLWGDPLGTEQYF,TGCGCCAGCACCCTTTGGGGGGACCCCTTGGGTACCGAGCAGTACTTC
TRBJ1-5,TRBV6-1,TRBD1,-,CATRTGNQPQHF,TGTGCCACCAGGACAGGGAATCAGCCCCAGCATTTT
TRBJ1-1,TRBV7-9,TRBD1,-,CASSWGTGTGWRSTEAFF,TGTGCCAGCAGCTGGGGAACCGGGACAGGGTGGCGAAGCACTGAAGCTTTCTTT
TRBJ2-7,TRBV4-1,-,-,CASSQGEDAYEQYF,TGCGCCAGCAGCCAAGGGGAGGACGCCTACGAGCAGTACTTC
TRBJ2-7,TRBV5-5,-,-,CASSLGPGIEQYF,TGTGCCAGCAGCTTGGGGCCGGGGATCGAGCAGTACTTC
TRBJ2-5,TRBV5-4,TRBD1,few,CASSLGGGQGVIHAETQYF,TGTGCCAGCAGCTTGGGCGGGGGACAGGGTGTAATCCACGCAGAGACCCAGTACTTC
TRBJ1-2,TRBV5-1,-,once,CASRRDTSNYGYTF,TGCGCCAGCAGGAGGGACACCTCTAACTATGGCTACACCTTC
TRBJ2-2,TRBV27,TRBD2,few,CASSLTSGSTGELFF,TGTGCCAGCAGTTTAACTAGCGGATCCACCGGGGAGCTGTTTTTT
TRBJ2-7,TRBV5-1,TRBD2,-,CASTPAGVTYEQYF,TGCGCCAGCACCCCAGCGGGGGTCACCTACGAGCAGTACTTC
TRBJ1-4,TRBV30,-,few,CAWSIKGAVKLFF,TGTGCCTGGAGCATAAAAGGGGCGGTGAAACTGTTTTTT
TRBJ2-2,TRBV6-1,TRBD2,-,CASSEGLAGSGELFF,TGTGCCAGCAGTGAAGGACTAGCGGGGAGCGGGGAGCTGTTTTTT
TRBJ2-3,TRBV25-1,-,-,CASSVLGKTDTQYF,TGTGCCAGCAGTGTCCTGGGAAAGACAGATACGCAGTATTTT
TRBJ1-1,TRBV29-1,TRBD1,few,CSARQGWETEAFF,TGCAGCGCCCGACAGGGATGGGAAACTGAAGCTTTCTTT
TRBJ1-5,TRBV15,-,-,CATRVGGANNQPQHF,TGTGCCACCCGAGTCGGGGGGGCGAACAATCAGCCCCAGCATTTT
TRBJ2-2,TRBV7-2,-,-,CASSFGSTGELFF,TGTGCCAGCAGCTTTGGGTCCACCGGGGAGCTGTTTTTT